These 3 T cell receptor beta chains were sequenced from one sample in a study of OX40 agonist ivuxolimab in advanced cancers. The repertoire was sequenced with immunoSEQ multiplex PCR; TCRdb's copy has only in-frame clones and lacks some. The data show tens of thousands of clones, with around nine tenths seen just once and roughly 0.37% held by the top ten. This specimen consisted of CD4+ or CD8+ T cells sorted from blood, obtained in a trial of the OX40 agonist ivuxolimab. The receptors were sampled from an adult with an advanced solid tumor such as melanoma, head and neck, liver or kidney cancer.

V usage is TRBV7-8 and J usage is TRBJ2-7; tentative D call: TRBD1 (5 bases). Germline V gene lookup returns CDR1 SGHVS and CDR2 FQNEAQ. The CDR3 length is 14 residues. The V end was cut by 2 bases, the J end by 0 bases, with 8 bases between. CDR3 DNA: TGTGCCAGCAGCTTATCAGGGAACTCCTACGAGCAGTACTTC. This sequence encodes CASSLSGNSYEQYF.

The CDR3 DNA reads as TGTGCCAGCAGCGCGAGCCTACGGCCTGAGACCCAGTACTTC. Its protein product is CASSASLRPETQYF. The chain uses TRBV6-1 and TRBJ2-5; D gene ambiguous. This CDR3 region has 14 residues. Germline CDR1 and CDR2: MNHNS and SASEGT. Trimming cost V 6 bases and J 5 bases, with 16 bases left between them.

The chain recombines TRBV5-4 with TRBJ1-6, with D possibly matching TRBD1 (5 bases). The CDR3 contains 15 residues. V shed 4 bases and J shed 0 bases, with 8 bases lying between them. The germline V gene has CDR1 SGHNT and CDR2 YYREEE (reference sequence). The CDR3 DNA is TGTGCCAGCAGCGGCGACAGCTCCTATAATTCACCCCTCCACTTT. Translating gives CASSGDSSYNSPLHF.